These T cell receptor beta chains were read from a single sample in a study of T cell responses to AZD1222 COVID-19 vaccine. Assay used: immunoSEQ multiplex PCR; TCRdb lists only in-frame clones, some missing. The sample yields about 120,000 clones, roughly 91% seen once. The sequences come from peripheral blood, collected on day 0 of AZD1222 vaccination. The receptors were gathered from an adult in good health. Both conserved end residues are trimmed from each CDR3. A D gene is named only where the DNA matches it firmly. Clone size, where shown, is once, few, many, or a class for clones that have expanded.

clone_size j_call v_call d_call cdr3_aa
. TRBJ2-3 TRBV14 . ASSQDMGRVTDTQY
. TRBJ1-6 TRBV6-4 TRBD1 ASSVQQGVSPLH
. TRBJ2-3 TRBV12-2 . ASRQGEASGVGLRDTQY
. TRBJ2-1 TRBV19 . ASSEIAGGVYNEQF
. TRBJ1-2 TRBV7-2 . ASSRDGGIPYGYT
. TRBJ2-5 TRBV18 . ASSPLGTGSPETQY
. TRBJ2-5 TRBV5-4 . ASSYDSVGREGTQY
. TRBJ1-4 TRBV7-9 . ASSPGTSGNEKLF
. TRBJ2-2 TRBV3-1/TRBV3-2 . ASSQVGRFTGELF
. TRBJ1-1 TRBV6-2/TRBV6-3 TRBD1 ASSYLQGGVYTEAF
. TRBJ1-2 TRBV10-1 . ASSARLSTGYT
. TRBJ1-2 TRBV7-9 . ASYRGEDGYT
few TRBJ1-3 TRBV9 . ASSADGLWDTIY
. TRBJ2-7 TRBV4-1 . ASSSPYGGDRGEQY
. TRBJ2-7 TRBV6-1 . ASSEAQNSYEQY
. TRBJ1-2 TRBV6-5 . ASSYGANGYT
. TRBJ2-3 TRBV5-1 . ASSLMGKGDTQY
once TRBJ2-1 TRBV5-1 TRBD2 ASSVAGASYNEQF
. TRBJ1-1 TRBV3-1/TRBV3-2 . ASSPSSGPGTEAF
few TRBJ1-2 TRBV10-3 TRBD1 AISSRDRGNGYT
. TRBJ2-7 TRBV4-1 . ASSQDPETAWGEQY
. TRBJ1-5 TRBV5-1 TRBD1 ASSAMPGTAYSNQPQH
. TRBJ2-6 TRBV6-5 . ASSYGGGGANVLT
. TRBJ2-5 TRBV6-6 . ASRKGETQY
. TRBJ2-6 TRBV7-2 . ASKRNSGANVLT
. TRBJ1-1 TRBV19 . ASSIREMNTEAF